The 21 T cell receptor beta chains below all came from one sample that was sequenced in a study of T cells after yellow fever vaccination. TCRdb reprocessed the 5' RACE reads with MiXCR, giving one entry per CDR3 protein. This repertoire shows about 340,000 distinct CDR3 sequences, around 12% found once; its top ten account for approximately 3.4%. Specimen: CD4+ T cells sorted from PBMCs, collected 15 days after the yellow fever booster vaccination. These receptors were obtained from a man between 18 and 29 years old who received the YFV17D yellow fever vaccine.

This clonotype was seen a few times. This rearrangement joins TRBV12-3 or TRBV12-4 to TRBJ1-1; tentatively, D is TRBD1 (5 bases). The CDR3 has 14 residues. V was shortened by 2 bases and J by 3 bases, with 10 bases between the two germline ends. CDR3 loop: CASSLRRGDTEAFF. CDR3 bases: TGTGCCAGCAGTTTAAGGCGGGGGGACACTGAAGCTTTCTTT.

This rearrangement joins TRBV5-1 to TRBJ2-5, with 8 bases aligning to TRBD2. The ends lost 0 bases at V and 5 bases at J; junction bases unmatched: 6. CDR3 length: 15 residues. Germline V gives CDR1 SGHRS, CDR2 YFSETQ. The CDR3 is CASSLDPGGVETQYF. The CDR3 bases are TGCGCCAGCAGCTTGGATCCGGGGGGGGTGGAGACCCAGTACTTC. Filled out from reference TRBV5-1 and TRBJ2-5, the complete variable domain reads KAGVTQTPRYLIKTRGQQVTLSCSPISGHRSVSWYQQTPGQGLQFLFEYFSETQRNKGNFPGRFSGRQFSNSRSEMNVSTLELGDSALYLCASSLDPGGVETQYFGPGTRLLVL.

This clonotype came up a few times. Here the CDR3 DNA reads TGTGCCAGCAGCTTAGACCGGGGGGCCCCCCAAGAGACCCAGTACTTC. As protein: CASSLDRGAPQETQYF. The rearrangement joins TRBV11-2 to TRBJ2-5; TRBD2 is a possible D gene (7 bases). Germline CDR1 and CDR2: SGHAT and FQNNGV. This CDR3 contains 16 residues. V lost 0 bases to trimming and J lost 1 base, with 12 bases between them.

At least ten counts were recorded for this clonotype. J is TRBJ1-6 and V is TRBV5-6, with 9 positions matching TRBD1. The germline CDR1 and CDR2 sequences are SGHDT and YYEEEE. There are 14 residues in the CDR3. V dropped 3 bases and J dropped 9; count of bases not matched to a gene: 4. CDR3: CASSSGTGTSPLHF. The CDR3 coding sequence is TGTGCCAGCAGCTCCGGGACAGGGACTTCACCCCTCCACTTT.

This chain uses TRBV30 with TRBJ1-2, with 8 bases that match TRBD1. V gave up 0 bases and J gave up 9 bases; unmatched junction bases: 6. CDR3 length equals 13 residues. Germline V gene data show CDR1 as GTSNPN and CDR2 as SVGIG (reference sequence). The CDR3 loop reads CAWSVSQGASYTF. In nucleotides, the CDR3 is TGTGCCTGGAGTGTGTCTCAGGGGGCGAGCTACACCTTC.

This rearrangement joins TRBV6-2 or TRBV6-3 to TRBJ1-1; D perhaps matches TRBD1 (5 bases). V lost 6 bases and J lost 1, with 24 bases in between. Germline-derived CDR1 and CDR2 are MNHEY and SVGEGT. The CDR3 has 18 residues. CDR3 coding DNA: TGTGCCAGCAGGGACCAGGGAATCGAGGTACCACCGAACACTGAAGCTTTCTTT. As protein: CASRDQGIEVPPNTEAFF.

The genes are TRBV4-3 and TRBJ2-3; no clear D gene. V lost 0 bases and J lost 2, with 6 bases in between. From germline, CDR1 is LGHNA and CDR2 YSLEER. The length of the CDR3 is 14 residues. CDR3: CASSQETHTDTQYF. In DNA, the CDR3 is TGCGCCAGCAGCCAAGAGACCCACACAGATACGCAGTATTTT.

V and J are TRBV15 and TRBJ1-4; no reliable D call. CDR1 and CDR2 (germline): LNHNV, YYDKDF (reference sequence). V was clipped by 6 bases and J by 5 bases, with 4 bases between them. This CDR3 is 11 amino acids long. CDR3 bases: TGTGCCACCAGTCGGAATGAAAAACTGTTTTTT. It specifies CATSRNEKLFF.

This clonotype was seen ten or more times. The V gene is TRBV7-3, the J gene TRBJ1-6, with no clear D. The CDR3 totals 13 residues. In germline, CDR1 is SGHTA, CDR2 FQGTGA. V shed 3 bases and J shed 3 bases, with 3 bases lying between them. CDR3: CASSLGYNSPLHF. The DNA of the CDR3 is TGTGCCAGCAGCTTGGGCTATAATTCACCCCTCCACTTT.

This clonotype was seen a handful of times. The V and J genes are TRBV6-1 and TRBJ1-5; possibly TRBD1 for D (5 bases). Germline V gene data show CDR1 as MNHNS and CDR2 as SASEGT. The CDR3 consists of 14 residues. Deletions cut 3 bases from V and 10 bases from J, with 16 bases between. CDR3 nucleotides: TGTGCCAGCAGTGAGGTGGGGGGTCGGTCACCCCAGCATTTT. Its protein is CASSEVGGRSPQHF.

The sample holds a few counts of this clonotype. CDR3 coding DNA: TGCAGTGCTAGCGGGGGCACCTACGAGCAGTACGTC. Residues: CSASGGTYEQYV. The genes are TRBV20-1 and TRBJ2-7; either TRBD1 or TRBD2 may fit D (6 bases each). From germline, CDR1 is DFQATT and CDR2 SNEGSKA (reference sequence). The CDR3 runs to 12 residues. Trimming cost V 3 bases and J 2 bases, with 8 bases left between them.

There are many counts of this clonotype. V and J are TRBV18 and TRBJ1-1; D not certain. V was shortened by 6 bases and J by 1 base, with 9 bases between the two germline ends. Germline values: CDR1 KGHSH, CDR2 LQKENI. The CDR3 sequence is 13 residues long. The CDR3 DNA follows: TGTGCCAGCTCTGAGAGTTCGAACACTGAAGCTTTCTTT. Protein: CASSESSNTEAFF.

CDR3 loop: CASTRGVGISTEAFF. The CDR3 DNA follows: TGTGCCAGCACCCGGGGGGTGGGGATATCCACTGAAGCTTTCTTT. The rearrangement links TRBV27 to TRBJ1-1; possibly TRBD1 for D (5 bases). CDR1 MNHEY and CDR2 SMNVEV come from the germline V gene (reference sequence). Trimming shortened V by 7 bases and J by 4 bases, and 19 bases separated the two germline ends. The CDR3 has 15 residues.

The gene calls are TRBV10-3 and TRBJ1-4; the D gene is possibly TRBD1 (5 bases). In germline, CDR1 is ENHRY, CDR2 SYGVKD. Trimming shortened V by 6 bases and J by 3 bases, and 11 bases separated the two germline ends. The CDR3 is made up of 14 amino acids. The CDR3 reads CAIREGLSNEKLFF. CDR3 sequence (DNA): TGTGCCATCAGAGAGGGGCTGTCTAATGAAAAACTGTTTTTT.

In its sample, this clonotype was seen a few times. The J gene is TRBJ1-1, the V gene TRBV7-2; 7 bases match TRBD1. Germline loops: CDR1 SGHTA, CDR2 FQGNSA. The CDR3 is made up of 13 amino acids. With 5 bases clipped from V and 5 bases from J, the junction kept 5 bases outside the gene matches. CDR3: CASSRGRETEAFF. CDR3 bases: TGTGCCAGCAGCAGGGGGCGGGAGACTGAAGCTTTCTTT. Variable domain in full (rest from reference TRBV7-2 and TRBJ1-1): GAGVSQSPSNKVTEKGKDVELRCDPISGHTALYWYRQSLGQGLEFLIYFQGNSAPDKSGLPSDRFSAERTGGSVSTLTIQRTQQEDSAVYLCASSRGRETEAFFGQGTRLTVV.

This clonotype was observed a few times. At one end the junction does not follow the germline gene, possibly because of a read error. The chain combines TRBV20-1 with TRBJ2-5, with 7 nucleotides matching TRBD2. The CDR3 sequence is 11 residues long. Per germline, CDR1 DFQATT and CDR2 SNEGSKA (reference sequence). The CDR3 is CSAGGLRLLDF. In nucleotides, the CDR3 is TGCAGTGCTGGGGGACTACGCCTACTCGACTTC.

The rearrangement links TRBV6-5 to TRBJ1-6, with 8 nucleotides matching TRBD1. The CDR3 totals 15 residues. CDR1 is MNHEY and CDR2 is SVGAGI in the germline V gene. V gave up 5 bases and J gave up 4 bases; unmatched junction bases: 4. As DNA, the CDR3 is TGTGCCAGCAGTCCGGACAGGGTTTATAATTCACCCCTCCACTTT. It encodes CASSPDRVYNSPLHF.

This clonotype came up a few times. The rearrangement joins TRBV11-2 to TRBJ2-4; tentatively, D is TRBD2 (6 bases). With 5 bases removed from V and 15 bases from J, the gap between germline ends came to 17 bases. CDR3 length: 12 amino acids. CDR1 is SGHAT, CDR2 FQNNGV, per germline. For the CDR3, the DNA is TGTGCCAGCAGCCAGGAGGGGACTCGAAGGTACTTC. Encoded protein: CASSQEGTRRYF.

This clonotype was detected only a few times. The chain is built from TRBV12-3 or TRBV12-4 and TRBJ1-5, with TRBD1 matching 7 bases. Germline trimming cut 5 bases from V and 3 bases from J; bases unmatched to any gene: 7. The CDR3 sequence is 15 residues long. The DNA for the CDR3 is TGTGCCAGCAGTGCCGAGACAGGGACCAATCAGCCCCAGCATTTT. This gives the protein CASSAETGTNQPQHF.

The chain has TRBV11-2 and TRBJ2-3; possibly TRBD1 or TRBD2 for D (5 bases each). Germline-derived CDR1 and CDR2 are SGHAT and FQNNGV. The CDR3 consists of 15 residues. The germline V and J ends were trimmed by 3 bases and 9 bases, with 19 bases remaining between them. CDR3 coding DNA: TGTGCCAGCAGCTTTGGGGCTAGCCTCCCCGGGACGCAGTATTTT. Translating gives CASSFGASLPGTQYF.

This clonotype came up many times. This chain joins TRBV4-3 and TRBJ1-2; TRBD1 aligns across 8 bases. Per germline, CDR1 LGHNA and CDR2 YSLEER. With 0 bases clipped from V and 7 bases from J, the junction kept 10 bases outside the gene matches. This CDR3 comprises 16 residues. The CDR3: CASSQDGVAGGPGYTF. The CDR3 DNA reads TGCGCCAGCAGCCAAGATGGGGTGGCAGGGGGCCCTGGCTACACCTTC.